The 10 T cell receptor beta chains below come from one sample, sequenced in a study of identical twins (dated by TCRdb to between 2015 and 2016). Receptors were amplified or captured by 5' RACE. The sequencing machine was an Illumina HiSeq 2000. Starting from the raw public reads, TCRdb applied fastp trimming at Q25, assembled clones with MiXCR and retained in-frame beta chains. Merged by CDR3 protein, the rows form single entries marked with the most common genes and DNA. The sample yields a few hundred thousand distinct CDR3 sequences; 13% to 15% were counted once. The ten largest clones take up 0.35% to 0.45% of the sample. This sample was shared with a second study, whose subject was yellow fever vaccine responses in identical twins.

Sequencing used CD4+ T cells sorted from blood. The receptors originated from a woman aged 18-30 years in good health.

This clonotype was observed many times. The chain links TRBV2 to TRBJ1-4; D is uncertain. V was trimmed by 4 bases and J by 8 bases, leaving 14 bases between them. The germline V gene encodes CDR1 SNHLY and CDR2 FYNNEI. CDR3 length equals 14 residues. The CDR3 region is CASSVQRGGEKLFF. CDR3 nucleotide sequence: TGTGCCAGCAGTGTCCAGCGGGGTGGAGAAAAACTGTTTTTT.

This clonotype was observed a few times. The CDR3 spells CAISEGFNTEAFF. The DNA for the CDR3 is TGTGCCATCAGTGAGGGATTCAACACTGAAGCTTTCTTT. V usage is TRBV10-3 and J usage is TRBJ1-1; no definite D call. The V gene's germline CDR1 is ENHRY and CDR2 SYGVKD. V shed 2 bases and J shed 2 bases, with 6 bases lying between them. CDR3 length: 13 amino acids.

V and J are TRBV3-1 and TRBJ1-2; D may be TRBD1 (5 bases). V lost 0 bases to trimming and J lost 8 bases, with 13 bases between them. Germline values: CDR1 LGHDT, CDR2 YNNKEL (reference sequence). This CDR3 contains 14 residues. In nucleotides, the CDR3 is TGTGCCAGCAGCCAAGATCTGGCAGGGCAAGGCTACACCTTC. It translates to CASSQDLAGQGYTF.

The genes are TRBV24-1 and TRBJ2-3; tentatively, D is TRBD1 (5 bases). V was cut by 3 bases and J by 1 base, with 22 bases left in between. CDR3 size: 19 residues. Germline V gene sequence: CDR1 KGHDR, CDR2 SFDVKD. The CDR3 bases are TGTGCCACCAGTGATCCTTATCCCCCGCAGGGCGGAGGCACAGATACGCAGTATTTT. Residues: CATSDPYPPQGGGTDTQYF.

This clonotype was seen only a few times. The chain is built from TRBV24-1 and TRBJ2-1; either TRBD1 or TRBD2 may supply D (6 bases each). The germline gives CDR1 KGHDR, CDR2 SFDVKD. There are 16 residues in the CDR3. V lost 2 bases and J lost 7, with 17 bases in between. The chain's CDR3 is CATSDSSLGGWNEQFF. The CDR3 region has the DNA TGTGCCACCAGTGATTCATCCTTGGGGGGCTGGAATGAGCAGTTCTTC.

The table lists this clonotype with a few counts. CDR3 protein: CATSRRRTEDNEQFF. For the CDR3, the DNA is TGTGCCACCAGCAGAAGGCGGACAGAAGACAATGAGCAGTTCTTC. The chain couples TRBV15 to TRBJ2-1, with D perhaps TRBD1 (6 bases). Per germline, CDR1 LNHNV and CDR2 YYDKDF (reference sequence). The CDR3 consists of 15 residues. V lost 2 bases and J 5 bases, leaving 13 bases between the germline ends.

This clonotype was found a few times. The junction does not match germline at one end; this may be a read error. The rearrangement joins TRBV20-1 to TRBJ1-2; the D gene is possibly TRBD1 (5 bases). The CDR3 is 10 amino acids. Germline V CDR1 and CDR2: DFQATT, SNEGSKA (reference sequence). CDR3 residues: CSARGGGTVF. The CDR3 DNA reads TGCAGTGCTAGAGGGGGCGGGACTGTCTTC.

The V call is TRBV2, the J call TRBJ2-3; TRBD2 matches 13 bases. The CDR3 contains 16 residues. V dropped 2 bases and J dropped 6; count of bases not matched to a gene: 5. Germline V CDR1 and CDR2: SNHLY, FYNNEI. The CDR3, as DNA: TGTGCCAGCAGTGAAAGGCTGACTAGCGGGAGGGATACGCAGTATTTT. As protein: CASSERLTSGRDTQYF.

The chain couples TRBV28 to TRBJ2-7; D remains ambiguous. V dropped 6 bases and J dropped 0 bases, with 21 bases sitting between them. The CDR3 has 17 amino acids. Germline V lookup: CDR1 MDHEN, CDR2 SYDVKM. The CDR3 coding sequence is TGTGCCAGCAGCCCTAGTGAACCACCGCAACGCTCCTACGAGCAGTACGTC. Translating it yields CASSPSEPPQRSYEQYV.

This clonotype came up many times. The chain is built from TRBV7-3 and TRBJ2-1; 7 bases are a match to TRBD1. V was clipped by 5 bases and J by 0 bases; unmatched bases: 4. Germline values: CDR1 SGHTA, CDR2 FQGTGA. The CDR3 spans 15 residues. The CDR3 DNA reads TGTGCCAGCAGCCCGACAGGGACCTCCTACAATGAGCAGTTCTTC. Its translation is CASSPTGTSYNEQFF.